Sequencing of this TCR beta chain was carried out in a study of T cell repertoires in cytomegalovirus infection. As for the study in general: As its CMV epitopes, the study selected recently identified HLA-C-restricted and well-studied HLA-B-restricted targets. Signatures in public TCR beta sequences pointed to both CMV infection and matching HLA type. Broader study findings: Cumulated frequencies of public TCR beta families served to identify carriers of CMV plus the relevant HLA. CMV-specific TCR beta clonotypes restricted by HLA-C were the ones dominating the ex vivo response.

MiXCR was run by TCRdb on the reads, yielding one entry per CDR3 protein. In the table there are hundreds of thousands of distinct CDR3 sequences, about 33% of which are singletons. Details on this clonotype: The antigen is unknown.

The sample consisted of cultured PBMCs, taken from culture after CMV antigen stimulation. The TCR was taken from a human donor in good health (CMV status not recorded). Some clones in this sample may be carry-over from other donors' samples.

The CDR3 loop reads CASSLSRTSGYEQYF. CDR3 coding DNA: TGTGCCAGCAGCTTATCCAGGACTAGCGGTTACGAGCAGTACTTC. J is TRBJ2-7 and V is TRBV7-2; TRBD2 matches at 10 bases. There are 15 residues in the CDR3. V dropped 2 bases and J dropped 4; count of bases not matched to a gene: 5. Germline V lookup: CDR1 SGHTA, CDR2 FQGNSA.